The clone carrying this T cell receptor (beta chain) showed up just once. Assay: immunoSEQ multiplex PCR; the TCRdb copy retains only in-frame clones and omits some. Of 65,000 to 90,000 clones in the sample, 75% to 90% were seen once. These data originate in a study of blood T cell repertoires in COVID-19. Study overall: In each case, the material was cDNA or gDNA derived from T cells, B-cell-depleted T cells, or PBMCs.

Germline lookup yields CDR1 MNHNS and CDR2 SASEGT. The CDR3 sequence is 13 residues long. The germline V and J ends were trimmed by 7 bases and 7 bases, with 14 bases remaining between them. The TCR originated in an older man with COVID-19, enrolled during active disease. Material: peripheral blood. This chain uses TRBV6-1 with TRBJ1-5, with D hard to call. This CDR3 is CASTQVARQPQHF. CDR3 coding DNA: TGTGCCAGCACCCAGGTTGCCCGCCAGCCCCAGCATTTT.